This TCR beta chain derives from a study of blood T cells in healthy people across ages. J gave up 6 bases and V 3 bases, and 14 bases lay outside the gene matches. CDR1 DFQATT and CDR2 SNEGSKA come from the germline V gene (reference sequence). The CDR3 has 16 residues. This clonotype was seen at least ten times. Through a sample-barcoded 5' primer and a J-beta primer mix, a second PCR was run for about 6 to 11 cycles. Each CDR3 protein gets one entry after TCRdb re-called the 5' RACE reads with MiXCR. The table records 1.5 million to 2 million distinct CDR3 sequences, under 30% of them present only once.

V and J are TRBV20-1 and TRBJ2-3, with 8 bases aligning to TRBD2. The TCR sequence derives from a woman aged 25-40 years in good health. Sequencing was carried out using blood. The CDR3 DNA sequence: TGCAGTGCTAGTCGAACCCGTCCGGGACTAGAGGATACGCAGTATTTT. This encodes CSASRTRPGLEDTQYF.